Following are 27 T cell receptor beta chains from one sample sequenced in a study of T cell responses to AZD1222 COVID-19 vaccine. This table comes from immunoSEQ multiplex PCR, and its TCRdb copy is limited to in-frame clones, with some not included. The table records fewer than 85,000 clones, more than 75% of them present only once. Sequences were derived from peripheral blood, sampled on day 0 of AZD1222 vaccination. These receptors originate from an adult in good health.

The rearrangement links TRBV25-1 to TRBJ1-1; D uncertain. V shed 3 bases and J shed 11 bases, with 13 bases lying between them. The CDR3 sequence is 12 residues long. Germline V gene lookup returns CDR1 MGHDK and CDR2 SYGVNS. The CDR3 spells CASSDWSVGAFF. The CDR3 DNA sequence: TGTGCCAGCAGTGATTGGTCGGTTGGGGCTTTCTTT.

The V call is TRBV9, the J call TRBJ1-2; 9 bases align to TRBD1. V shed 4 bases and J 4 bases; nucleotides not matched to a gene: 5. In germline, CDR1 is SGDLS, CDR2 YYNGEE. This CDR3 region has 14 residues. CDR3 DNA sequence: TGTGCCAGCAGCCGGGGACAGGGCGGCTATGGCTACACCTTC. As protein: CASSRGQGGYGYTF.

The chain recombines TRBV5-4 with TRBJ2-5; 7 bases line up with TRBD1. Germline V gives CDR1 SGHNT, CDR2 YYREEE (reference sequence). This CDR3 has 16 residues. The junction had 12 bases not matched to a gene; V was cut back by 2 bases and J by 5 bases. Here the CDR3 reads CASSFGEGGAYETQYF. The DNA of the CDR3 is TGTGCCAGCAGCTTCGGTGAAGGGGGCGCTTACGAGACCCAGTACTTC.

The chain has TRBV29-1 and TRBJ2-1, with 10 bases matching TRBD2. Germline trimming cut 0 bases from V and 4 bases from J; bases unmatched to any gene: 9. This CDR3 spans 17 amino acids. Germline CDR1 SQVTM, CDR2 ANQGSEA. The CDR3 sequence is CSVEDFLPSGGYNEQFF. Written as DNA, the CDR3 is TGCAGCGTTGAAGATTTTCTACCTAGCGGGGGATACAATGAGCAGTTCTTC.

This clone occurred once. The V gene is TRBV7-8, the J gene TRBJ2-3; D may be TRBD1 (6 bases). V gave up 5 bases and J gave up 6 bases, with 15 bases separating them. Per germline, CDR1 SGHVS and CDR2 FQNEAQ. The CDR3 contains 14 residues. Here the CDR3 DNA reads TGTGCCAGCAGCCAGATTCCGGACAGTGATACGCAGTATTTT. Its translation is CASSQIPDSDTQYF.

CDR3 coding DNA: TGTGCCAGCAGCTGGGACTCGGGAAACACCGGGGAGCTGTTTTTT. Its protein is CASSWDSGNTGELFF. The rearrangement links TRBV7-3 to TRBJ2-2, with D possibly TRBD2 on 6 matching bases. The CDR3 consists of 15 residues. Germline values: CDR1 SGHTA, CDR2 FQGTGA. The ends were cut back, 4 bases at V and 2 bases at J, with 11 bases in the middle.

This clone was counted once. The gene calls are TRBV27 and TRBJ1-4, with 9 positions matching TRBD1. The CDR3 is 13 amino acids. Germline CDR1 is MNHEY and CDR2 is SMNVEV (reference sequence). With 8 bases clipped from V and 7 bases from J, the junction kept 5 bases outside the gene matches. The chain's CDR3 is CASLDRGGEKLFF. CDR3 nucleotide sequence: TGTGCCAGCCTTGACAGGGGGGGTGAAAAACTGTTTTTT.

The V gene is TRBV30, the J gene TRBJ1-1; 9 nucleotides agree with TRBD1. Germline CDR1 and CDR2: GTSNPN and SVGIG (reference sequence). The ends lost 8 bases at V and 5 bases at J; junction bases unmatched: 15. CDR3 length: 15 residues. The CDR3 DNA is TGTGCCCTCTTTCTAAGGGGACAGGGAAGGACTGAAGCTTTCTTT. Its translation is CALFLRGQGRTEAFF.

The rearrangement links TRBV10-3 to TRBJ2-7; D call uncertain. Germline CDR1 reads ENHRY; CDR2 reads SYGVKD. V gave up 2 bases and J gave up 1 base, with 3 bases separating them. This CDR3 is 12 amino acids long. This chain's CDR3 is CAISESSYEQYF. The CDR3, as DNA: TGTGCCATCAGTGAGAGTTCCTACGAGCAGTACTTC.

The chain is built from TRBV5-1 and TRBJ1-5, with 7 nucleotides matching TRBD1. V shed 5 bases, J shed 2 bases, and the junction held 4 bases outside the gene matches. CDR3 length: 14 amino acids. The germline gives CDR1 SGHRS, CDR2 YFSETQ. The chain's CDR3 is CASSLQGGNQPQHF. CDR3 nucleotide sequence: TGCGCCAGCAGTCTCCAGGGGGGCAATCAGCCCCAGCATTTT.

The rearrangement uses TRBV4-3 and TRBJ1-6; weak D call: TRBD1 (6 bases). V lost 0 bases, J lost 13 bases, and 16 bases lay in between. Looked up from germline, CDR1 is LGHNA and CDR2 is YSLEER. This CDR3 is 15 amino acids long. The CDR3 is CASSQDRGGISPLHF. The CDR3 nucleotides are TGCGCCAGCAGCCAAGATAGGGGGGGGATTTCGCCCCTCCACTTT.

V usage is TRBV15 and J usage is TRBJ1-5, with D possibly matching TRBD1 (5 bases). This CDR3 comprises 18 residues. V was shortened by 0 bases and J by 3 bases, with 18 bases between the two germline ends. Germline CDR1 and CDR2: LNHNV and YYDKDF (reference sequence). In nucleotides, the CDR3 is TGTGCCACCAGCAGAGATTTTTTAAGGGGTGCCTACAATCAGCCCCAGCATTTT. Amino acid sequence: CATSRDFLRGAYNQPQHF.

This sequence joins TRBV5-1 and TRBJ2-7, with 12 positions matching TRBD1. The V segment lost 3 bases and the J segment 7 bases; nucleotides outside the gene matches: 5. From germline, CDR1 is SGHRS and CDR2 YFSETQ. The CDR3 has 14 residues. The DNA of the CDR3 is TGCGCCAGCAGCTGGGGACAGGGGGCTGGGGAGCAGTACTTC. The encoded protein is CASSWGQGAGEQYF.

The chain employs TRBV11-3 and TRBJ1-1; D is undetermined. Per the germline V gene, CDR1 is SGHNT and CDR2 is YENEEA. CDR3 length: 13 residues. V was pared by 3 bases and J by 1 base, with 6 bases between. In nucleotides, the CDR3 is TGTGCCAGCAGCTTTCCTCCGAACACTGAAGCTTTCTTT. It translates to CASSFPPNTEAFF.

The rearrangement uses TRBV3-1 (or the pseudogene TRBV3-2) and TRBJ2-3; D unclear. V was pared by 1 base and J by 0 bases, with 8 bases between. CDR1 is LGHDT and CDR2 is YNNKEL in the germline V gene (reference sequence). This CDR3 comprises 15 residues. The CDR3 nucleotides read TGTGCCAGCAGCCAAGGCCCCACTAGCACAGATACGCAGTATTTT. Translation: CASSQGPTSTDTQYF.

This chain joins TRBV10-3 and TRBJ1-2; no clear D. Per the germline V gene, CDR1 is ENHRY and CDR2 is SYGVKD. The ends were cut back, 5 bases at V and 0 bases at J, with 10 bases in the middle. CDR3 size: 14 residues. CDR3 amino acids: CAISRAQTNYGYTF. The CDR3 bases are TGTGCCATCAGTCGGGCCCAAACTAACTATGGCTACACCTTC.

This clone showed up just once. This chain uses TRBV5-4 with TRBJ1-3; D not resolved. The CDR3 has 13 residues. Germline V lookup: CDR1 SGHNT, CDR2 YYREEE (reference sequence). V was cut by 0 bases and J by 9 bases, with 10 bases left in between. The CDR3, as DNA: TGTGCCAGCAGCTTGGAAAAGGACTCCACCATATATTTT. Amino acids: CASSLEKDSTIYF.

The genes are TRBV6-5 and TRBJ1-6; 7 positions agree with TRBD1. V was pared by 5 bases and J by 7 bases, with 5 bases of the junction left unmatched. Germline CDR1 and CDR2: MNHEY and SVGAGI. This CDR3 has 14 residues. CDR3 region: CASSLGTVNSPLHF. In DNA, the CDR3 is TGTGCCAGCAGTCTCGGGACAGTGAATTCACCCCTCCACTTT.

This clone was seen a single time. The gene calls are TRBV5-1 and TRBJ2-7; weak D call: TRBD1 (6 bases). Looked up from germline, CDR1 is SGHRS and CDR2 is YFSETQ. V shed 3 bases and J shed 2 bases, with 15 bases lying between them. CDR3 length: 15 amino acids. CDR3 sequence: CASSSYLRGTYEQYF. For the CDR3, the DNA is TGCGCCAGCAGCTCTTACTTGAGGGGGACCTACGAGCAGTACTTC.

The chain joins TRBV7-8 to TRBJ1-1, with D perhaps TRBD1 (5 bases). V lost 3 bases and J 0 bases, leaving 11 bases between the germline ends. Germline values: CDR1 SGHVS, CDR2 FQNEAQ. The CDR3 is 15 residues long. CDR3 sequence (DNA): TGTGCCAGCAGCTTTATGACAGCCATGAACACTGAAGCTTTCTTT. Translated: CASSFMTAMNTEAFF.

The rearrangement links TRBV4-2 to TRBJ1-2; D gene unclear. Trimming took 0 bases from V and 4 from J, leaving 12 bases between them. This CDR3 comprises 15 residues. Germline V gene sequence: CDR1 LGHNA, CDR2 YNFKEQ. Here the CDR3 reads CASSQDRAEPYGYTF. The CDR3 nucleotides read TGTGCCAGCAGCCAAGACCGGGCGGAGCCCTATGGCTACACCTTC.

This clone has just one count. J is TRBJ2-5 and V is TRBV12-3 or TRBV12-4, with TRBD2 as a possible D gene (6 bases). The CDR3 loop spans 13 amino acids. Trimming pared 3 bases from V and 4 bases from J, leaving 9 bases between. The CDR3 loop reads CASSFDGGETQYF. DNA of the CDR3: TGTGCCAGCAGTTTTGACGGGGGAGAGACCCAGTACTTC.

The rearrangement joins TRBV9 to TRBJ2-1; maybe TRBD2 (6 bases). The CDR3 length is 15 residues. V shed 4 bases and J shed 6 bases, with 17 bases lying between them. CDR1 and CDR2 (germline): SGDLS, YYNGEE. The CDR3 reads CASSPRLAQSNEQFF. For the CDR3, the DNA is TGTGCCAGCAGCCCGCGCCTAGCGCAGTCCAATGAGCAGTTCTTC.

V and J are TRBV11-3 and TRBJ2-7; D not resolved. The germline V gene has CDR1 SGHNT and CDR2 YENEEA. V lost 2 bases to trimming and J lost 3 bases, with 14 bases between them. There are 15 residues in the CDR3. CDR3 in DNA: TGTGCCAGCAGCTTATTCTCCGGCAGAAACTACGAGCAGTACTTC. Amino acid sequence: CASSLFSGRNYEQYF.

V gene TRBV11-3 combines with J gene TRBJ2-2; 7 nucleotides align to TRBD1. V lost 5 bases, J lost 3 bases, and 3 bases stayed unmatched. CDR3 size: 14 residues. Germline values: CDR1 SGHNT, CDR2 YENEEA. Here the CDR3 reads CASSVTGDTGELFF. CDR3 coding DNA: TGTGCCAGCAGCGTAACAGGGGACACCGGGGAGCTGTTTTTT.

The chain combines TRBV7-2 with TRBJ1-2; 7 positions agree with TRBD1. Germline V gene sequence: CDR1 SGHTA, CDR2 FQGNSA. The CDR3 has 16 amino acids. The trim removed 3 bases at V and 2 bases at J, leaving 9 bases unmatched. The CDR3 sequence is CASSLGQRLSNYGYTF. Here the CDR3 DNA reads TGTGCCAGCAGCTTGGGACAGCGTCTTTCCAACTATGGCTACACCTTC.

The rearrangement links TRBV7-3 to TRBJ1-1; D gene ambiguous. Per the germline V gene, CDR1 is SGHTA and CDR2 is FQGTGA. The CDR3 sequence is 15 residues long. Trimming shortened V by 2 bases and J by 0 bases, and 10 bases separated the two germline ends. CDR3 DNA: TGTGCCAGCAGCTTACGACCGTCCATGAACACTGAAGCTTTCTTT. Protein: CASSLRPSMNTEAFF.